The T cell receptor (beta chain) under discussion was sequenced for a study of blood T cell repertoires in COVID-19. Looking at the study overall: Specimens from acute and convalescent COVID-19 originated in the United States, Italy and Spain.

CDR3 length equals 16 residues. The germline CDR1 and CDR2 sequences are LGHNA and YNFKEQ. With 6 bases removed from V and 8 bases from J, the gap between germline ends came to 22 bases. Data came from immunoSEQ multiplex PCR; TCRdb stores just in-frame clones and leaves some out. The table shows fewer than 200,000 clones, with roughly 80% occurring only once. Source material: peripheral blood. J is TRBJ1-4 and V is TRBV4-2, with a possible D match to TRBD1 (5 bases). This receptor was taken from a woman at least 80 years old with COVID-19, enrolled during active disease. DNA of the CDR3: TGTGCCAGCAGTACTCTTAGCGGGGCTGCGGGGGAAAAACTGTTTTTT. It encodes CASSTLSGAAGEKLFF.